The 7 T cell receptor beta chains below all came from one sample that was sequenced in a study of T cell responses to AZD1222 COVID-19 vaccine (dated by TCRdb to the early 2020s). The time point label here, explained by the study, means: baseline before first vaccination. Library preparation used the immunoSEQ multiplex PCR assay. The table comes from immuneACCESS by way of TCRdb, which keeps in-frame sequences with V and J called. Part of the clones is missing from these tables; in studies checked, under half for an unresolved V gene and the rest for unknown reasons. A total of 180,000 or so clones appear in this sample, around nine tenths of them only once. 1.5% to 2% of the sample rests with the top ten. Here the sequenced sample was peripheral blood, taken on day 0 of AZD1222 vaccination. The origin of the receptors is an adult in good health.

The DNA of the CDR3 is TGTGCCAGCAGTGATGGGCAGGGTCCAACAGGAACTGAAAAACTGTTTTTT. Protein product: CASSDGQGPTGTEKLFF. V and J are TRBV6-1 and TRBJ1-4; the D gene is possibly TRBD1 (5 bases). Trimming took 3 bases from V and 7 from J, leaving 21 bases between them. The CDR3 has 17 residues. Germline assignment: CDR1 MNHNS and CDR2 SASEGT.

This clone has only one observation. The chain has TRBV7-2 and TRBJ2-5; perhaps TRBD1 as D (6 bases). The CDR3 spans 16 residues. V gave up 4 bases and J gave up 5 bases, with 20 bases separating them. Germline CDR1 reads SGHTA; CDR2 reads FQGNSA. CDR3 loop: CASSSAVWGPGETQYF. The CDR3 coding sequence is TGTGCCAGCAGCTCTGCTGTTTGGGGGCCCGGGGAGACCCAGTACTTC.

V and J are TRBV7-9 and TRBJ2-2; D may be TRBD1 (6 bases). The CDR3 is made up of 14 amino acids. Germline V gene data show CDR1 as SEHNR and CDR2 as FQNEAQ (reference sequence). V gave up 5 bases and J gave up 6 bases, with 13 bases separating them. The CDR3 is CASSLTGLSGELFF. The CDR3 bases are TGTGCCAGCAGCCTAACAGGGTTGTCCGGGGAGCTGTTTTTT.

The chain carries TRBV6-5 and TRBJ2-1; D possibly corresponds to TRBD1 (6 bases). Germline lookup yields CDR1 MNHEY and CDR2 SVGAGI. The CDR3 consists of 13 residues. Trimming cost V 4 bases and J 4 bases, with 8 bases left between them. In nucleotides, the CDR3 is TGTGCCAGCAGTTTGAGGGGGTACAATGAGCAGTTCTTC. Protein product: CASSLRGYNEQFF.

V gene TRBV5-6 combines with J gene TRBJ2-7; D could derive from TRBD1 or TRBD2 (5 bases each). The CDR3 loop spans 13 amino acids. Trimming pared 4 bases from V and 3 bases from J, leaving 11 bases between. Germline V lookup: CDR1 SGHDT, CDR2 YYEEEE. DNA for the CDR3: TGTGCCAGCAGCGGCCGGGACCGCTACGAGCAGTACTTC. Residues: CASSGRDRYEQYF.

V and J are TRBV6-2 or TRBV6-3 and TRBJ1-1, with 12 bases lining up with TRBD1. The CDR3 is made up of 17 amino acids. Unmatched junction bases numbered 20, after V lost 6 bases and J lost 12 bases. CDR1 and CDR2 from the germline V gene are MNHEY and SVGEGT. The CDR3: CASSPGQGAPAPLDTFF. The CDR3 bases are TGTGCCAGCAGCCCGGGACAGGGGGCGCCGGCTCCACTTGATACTTTCTTT.

Only one count was recorded for this clone. The chain combines TRBV5-1 with TRBJ1-5; D might be TRBD1 (5 bases). CDR1 is SGHRS and CDR2 is YFSETQ in the germline V gene. This CDR3 has 15 residues. Trimming took off 0 bases at V and 2 bases at J, with 9 bases between the two ends. The chain's CDR3 is CASSLEGAGNQPQHF. CDR3 nucleotides: TGCGCCAGCAGCTTGGAAGGGGCCGGCAATCAGCCCCAGCATTTT.